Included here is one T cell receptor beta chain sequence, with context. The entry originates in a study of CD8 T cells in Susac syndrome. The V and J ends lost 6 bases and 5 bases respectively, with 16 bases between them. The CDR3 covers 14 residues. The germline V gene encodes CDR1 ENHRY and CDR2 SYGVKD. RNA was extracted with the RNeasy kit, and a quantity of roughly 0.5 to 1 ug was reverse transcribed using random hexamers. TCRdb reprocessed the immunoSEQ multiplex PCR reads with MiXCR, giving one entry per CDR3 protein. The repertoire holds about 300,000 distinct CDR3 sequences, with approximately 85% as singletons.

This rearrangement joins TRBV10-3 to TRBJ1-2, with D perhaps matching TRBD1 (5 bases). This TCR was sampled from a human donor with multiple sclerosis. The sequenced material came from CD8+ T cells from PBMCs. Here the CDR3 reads CAISPGQVEYGYTF. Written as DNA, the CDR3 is TGTGCCATCAGCCCGGGGCAGGTTGAGTATGGCTACACCTTC.